This T cell receptor (beta chain) was sequenced during a study of cytomegalovirus exposure and HLA in healthy donors. Study-wide results and caveats: Cytomegalovirus association was listed for 164 TCR beta chains.

Clones were read by immunoSEQ multiplex PCR, and TCRdb kept only the in-frame ones, dropping some. The profile covers 160,000 or so clones, with 88% appearing a single time and just under 3% taken by the ten largest. Details on this clone: Its antigen is as yet unknown.

The sequence was obtained from a man younger than 35 in good health and CMV-seronegative. Input material: PBMCs.

The DNA of the CDR3 is TGCGCCAGCACCTTTGGCCCTACGGGAGAGACCCAGTACTTC. Protein sequence: CASTFGPTGETQYF. The chain is built from TRBV5-1 and TRBJ2-5; D unresolved. The V end lost 6 bases, the J end lost 4 bases, and 16 bases lay between the germline ends. Germline lookup yields CDR1 SGHRS and CDR2 YFSETQ. The length of the CDR3 is 14 residues.